These T cell receptor beta chains were read from a single sample in a study of T cell changes during pregnancy in multiple sclerosis. Libraries were prepared by immunoSEQ multiplex PCR; TCRdb keeps only in-frame clonotypes and omits some of them. Among more than 55,000 clones, approximately 92% were seen once, and the ten largest hold roughly 1.1%. Sequencing was performed on peripheral blood, taken in the third trimester of pregnancy. Source of these receptors: a female donor with multiple sclerosis, enrolled in a pregnancy study. The CDR3 runs from the conserved cysteine through the conserved F or W. A D gene is named only where the DNA matches it firmly. Size tells how often a clone was seen (once, few, many) or the class of an expanded clone, and some rows leave it out.

TRBV19	-	TRBJ1-1	-	TGTGCCAGTAGTATACCGAGGAACACTGAAGCTTTCTTT	CASSIPRNTEAFF
TRBV18	-	TRBJ2-1	-	TGTGCCAGCTCACCTTTAGCTAATGAGCAGTTCTTC	CASSPLANEQFF
TRBV5-6	TRBD1	TRBJ1-6	-	TGTGCCAGCAGCTTGGAAGGGACAGGGGCCTCACCCCTCCACTTT	CASSLEGTGASPLHF
TRBV28	-	TRBJ1-4	-	TGTGCCAGCAGTTTGATAGGACAGCATAATGAAAAACTGTTTTTT	CASSLIGQHNEKLFF
TRBV5-1	TRBD2	TRBJ2-1	-	TGCGCCAGCAGCTTGGAGGGTAGCGGGACCCCCGGCTCCTACAATGAGCAGTTCTTC	CASSLEGSGTPGSYNEQFF
TRBV27	-	TRBJ2-7	once	TGTGCCAGTAAACAGGGTCTGACGTACGAGCAGTACTTC	CASKQGLTYEQYF
TRBV6-1	TRBD2	TRBJ2-7	-	TGTGCCAGCAGTGGGGTTTCCGCTCTTATAGGGACTAGCGGAAGGGACTTC	CASSGVSALIGTSGRDF
TRBV7-6	TRBD1	TRBJ1-5	few	TGTGCCAGCAGTCGCACAGGGGGCAATCAGCCCCAGCATTTT	CASSRTGGNQPQHF
TRBV29-1	-	TRBJ1-3	-	TGCAGCGCCTCCCCGGGAGTTGATCCTGGAAACACCATATATTTT	CSASPGVDPGNTIYF
TRBV9	-	TRBJ2-3	-	TGTGCCAGCAGCGTAGGGGCGGGGAACCCCACAGATACGCAGTATTTT	CASSVGAGNPTDTQYF
TRBV5-4	-	TRBJ2-2	-	TGTGCCAGCAGCTTGGCACAGAACACCGGGGAGCTGTTTTTT	CASSLAQNTGELFF
TRBV30	-	TRBJ1-5	-	TGTGCCTGGAGTCTCAGCGGCAATCAGCCCCAGCATTTT	CAWSLSGNQPQHF
TRBV7-2	-	TRBJ1-1	-	TGTGCCAGCAGCTTCCAGGGGATTGAAGCTTTCTTT	CASSFQGIEAFF
TRBV13	-	TRBJ2-1	-	TGTGCCAGCAGCTCAAAGGGGGAGGGCCGGGAAGAGCAGTTCTTC	CASSSKGEGREEQFF
TRBV19	-	TRBJ2-1	-	TGTGCCAGTTCGGACTTCTCGAGCTCCTACAATGAGCAGTTCTTC	CASSDFSSSYNEQFF
TRBV27	-	TRBJ1-1	-	TGTGCCAGCAGTTACGGGACACTTAACTCGAACACTGAAGCTTTCTTT	CASSYGTLNSNTEAFF
TRBV2	-	TRBJ2-2	once	TGTGCCAGCAGTGAGGCTGGCTCGAACACCGGGGAGCTGTTTTTT	CASSEAGSNTGELFF
TRBV14	-	TRBJ2-7	-	TGTGCCAGCAGCCAAACCCTCGGGGAGCAGTACTTC	CASSQTLGEQYF
TRBV5-5	-	TRBJ1-5	-	TGTGCCAGCAGCTTGGGACAGGAGCATACCAATCAGCCCCAGCATTTT	CASSLGQEHTNQPQHF
TRBV6-4	TRBD2	TRBJ2-6	-	TGTGCCAGCAGTGAGAAGCGGGGGGGGGCCAACGTCCTGACTTTC	CASSEKRGGANVLTF
TRBV21-1	-	TRBJ1-5	-	TGTGCCAGCAGCTCGCTAGGATGTTGCCGGCCCCAGCATTTT	CASSSLGCCRPQHF
TRBV19	-	TRBJ1-1	-	TGTGCCAGTAGTAAACAAAACACTGAAGCTTTCTTT	CASSKQNTEAFF
TRBV18	-	TRBJ2-5	-	TGTGCCAGCTCACCACTGGAGGGAGAGACCCAGTACTTC	CASSPLEGETQYF
TRBV7-2	TRBD1	TRBJ2-4	-	TGTGCCAGCAGCTTAGGGGACAGGGATTTTATTTTTGCCAAAAACATTCAGTACTTC	CASSLGDRDFIFAKNIQYF
TRBV5-1	TRBD1	TRBJ2-1	-	TGCGCCAGCAGCAGGAAGACGGGACAGGGGTCAGGCACGGAGCAGTTCTTC	CASSRKTGQGSGTEQFF
TRBV7-2	TRBD2	TRBJ2-1	-	TGTGCCAGCAGCTTTACTAGCGGGAGATACAATGAGCAGTTCTTC	CASSFTSGRYNEQFF
TRBV18	-	TRBJ2-7	once	TGTGCCAGCTCACCCGGGGGTGGTTACGAGCAGTACTTC	CASSPGGGYEQYF
TRBV19	-	TRBJ2-3	-	TGTGCCAGTAGTCCAACTTGGACAACAGATACGCAGTATTTT	CASSPTWTTDTQYF